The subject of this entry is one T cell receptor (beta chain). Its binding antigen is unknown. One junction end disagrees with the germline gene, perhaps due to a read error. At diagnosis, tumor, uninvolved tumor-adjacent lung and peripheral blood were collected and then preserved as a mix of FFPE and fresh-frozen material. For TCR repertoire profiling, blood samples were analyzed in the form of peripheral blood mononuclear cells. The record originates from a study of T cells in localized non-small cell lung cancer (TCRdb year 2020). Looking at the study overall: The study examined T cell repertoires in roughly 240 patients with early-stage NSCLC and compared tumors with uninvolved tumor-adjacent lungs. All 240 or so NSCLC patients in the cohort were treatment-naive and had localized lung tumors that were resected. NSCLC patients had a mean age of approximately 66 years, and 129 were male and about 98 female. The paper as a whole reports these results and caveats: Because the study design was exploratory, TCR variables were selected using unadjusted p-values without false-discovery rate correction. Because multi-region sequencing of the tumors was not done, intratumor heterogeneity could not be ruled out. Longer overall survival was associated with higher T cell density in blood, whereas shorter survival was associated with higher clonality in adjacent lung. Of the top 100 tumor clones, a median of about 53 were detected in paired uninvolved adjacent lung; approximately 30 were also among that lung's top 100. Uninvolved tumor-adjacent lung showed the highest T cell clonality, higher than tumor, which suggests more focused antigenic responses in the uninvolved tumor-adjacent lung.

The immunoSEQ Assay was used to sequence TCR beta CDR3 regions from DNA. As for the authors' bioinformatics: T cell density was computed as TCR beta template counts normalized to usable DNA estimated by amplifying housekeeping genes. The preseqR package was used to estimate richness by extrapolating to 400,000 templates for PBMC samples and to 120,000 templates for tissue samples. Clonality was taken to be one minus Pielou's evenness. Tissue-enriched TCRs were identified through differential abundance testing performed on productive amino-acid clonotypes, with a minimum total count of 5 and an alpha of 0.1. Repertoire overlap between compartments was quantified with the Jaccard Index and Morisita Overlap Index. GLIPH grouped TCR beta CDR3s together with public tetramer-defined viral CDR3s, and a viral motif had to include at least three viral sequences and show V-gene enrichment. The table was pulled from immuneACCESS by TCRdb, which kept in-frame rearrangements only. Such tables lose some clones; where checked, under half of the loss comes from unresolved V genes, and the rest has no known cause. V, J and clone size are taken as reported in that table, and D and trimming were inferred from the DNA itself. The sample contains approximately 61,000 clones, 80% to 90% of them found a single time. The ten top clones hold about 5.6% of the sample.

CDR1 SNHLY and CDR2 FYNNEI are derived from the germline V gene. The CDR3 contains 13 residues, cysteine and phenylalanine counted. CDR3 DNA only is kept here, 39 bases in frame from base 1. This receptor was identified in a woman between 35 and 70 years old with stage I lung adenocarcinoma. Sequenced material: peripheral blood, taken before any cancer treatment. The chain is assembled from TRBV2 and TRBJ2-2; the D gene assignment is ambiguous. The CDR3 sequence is CASSSRLTGELFF. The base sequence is TGTGCCAGCAGCTCCAGGTTAACCGGTGAGCTGTTTTTT.